This T cell receptor (beta chain) stems from a study of blood T cell repertoires in COVID-19 (dated by TCRdb to 2018 to 2020). As for the study more broadly: Samples from collaborators originated in the United States, Italy and Spain and spanned both the acute and convalescent phases of COVID-19. The material from the prospective study consisted of cDNA or gDNA derived from T cells, B-cell-depleted T cells, or PBMCs. Subjects who had been exposed to COVID-19, were actively infected with it, or had recovered from it provided the deeply sampled blood TCRbeta repertoires that made up the dataset. The repertoires were released in a freely available public database meant as a resource for research on the immune response to SARS-CoV-2. The samples were drawn from the first 160 participants of the ongoing ImmuneRACE study and from 1,254 subjects provided by 6 global collaborators. The sample metadata nearly always contained a de-identified subject ID, COVID-19 status, age in years and sex. Where HLA class I and class II types were available, the types were taken from metadata supplied by the sample provider, not from assay-based typing.

What the research found in general, with its limitations: How much clinical and demographic metadata was included differed by source and by participant, and the metadata was provided uncurated.

On this clone: Its antigen remains undetermined. Base qualities were left out, and no much larger clone turns up one base away.

The immunoSEQ Assay, a bias-controlled multiplex PCR, was used to amplify TCRbeta CDR3 regions from genomic DNA. In the original analysis: The number of nucleated cells in each sample was estimated from the amplification of reference gene primers within the assay. To quantify the absolute abundance of each unique TCRbeta CDR3 rearrangement, sequence reads were collapsed and filtered. For each sample, productive Simpson clonality was calculated as the square root of Simpson's diversity index over productive rearrangements. TCRdb obtained this table from immuneACCESS and retained in-frame rearrangements with V and J assigned. These tables miss some clones; where compared with another copy, unresolved V genes account for less than half of the shortfall, and the remainder is unexplained. That table gives V, J and clone size, and the DNA gave D and trimming. This sample has about 200,000 clones in its table, and roughly 90% of those were observed once. The ten largest clones represent about 4.8% of the sample.

Sequences KGHSH (CDR1) and LQKENI (CDR2) are obtained from the germline V gene. At the junction V is shortened by 3 bases and J by 1 base, with 6 bases in between. Taken from cysteine to phenylalanine, the CDR3 has 13 residues. The kept DNA is CDR3 alone, 39 bases in frame from the first base. Each collaborating institution followed its own protocols to collect whole blood in K2EDTA tubes. For TCRbeta analysis, collaborators shipped samples as frozen whole blood, isolated PBMCs, or DNA extracted from either of those sample types. The V and J segments used are TRBV18 and TRBJ1-1, with the D gene not clear enough to name. This sequence was found in a woman aged 40 to 49 with acute or convalescent COVID-19. Sequencing was carried out using peripheral blood. At the DNA level, the sequence is TGTGCCAGCTCACCGCAGAAGAACACTGAAGCTTTCTTT. It translates as CASSPQKNTEAFF.